Below are 31 T cell receptor beta chains sequenced from a single sample in a study of vaccination effects on CD4 cells after COVID-19 (dated by TCRdb to 2021 to 2024). After around ten days of culture, CD4+ T cells were isolated with the EasySep CD4+ T cell isolation kit. These receptors have no known antigen. Library preparation used the immunoSEQ multiplex PCR assay. Imported from immuneACCESS, the table was reduced by TCRdb to in-frame sequences with V and J called. These copies leave out some clones; in studies compared against another copy, an unresolved V gene accounts for under half, and the cause of the remainder is not known. The sample table lists under 40,000 clones, 70% of them with a count of one. The ten most abundant clones make up approximately 3.9% of the sample. Sample: CD4+ T cells from PBMCs cultured without peptide, taken before COVID-19 vaccination. Receptor source: a human donor who received a COVID-19 vaccine.

The rearrangement links TRBV29-1 to TRBJ2-7; D gene unclear. This CDR3 has 11 amino acids. CDR1 SQVTM and CDR2 ANQGSEA come from the germline V gene. V was shortened by 4 bases and J by 7 bases, with 11 bases between the two germline ends. CDR3 residues: CSVGTYDEQYF. Written as DNA, the CDR3 is TGCAGCGTTGGAACCTACGATGAGCAGTACTTC.

This chain uses TRBV3-1 (or the pseudogene TRBV3-2) with TRBJ2-3; D not certain. The CDR3 covers 15 residues. V dropped 1 base and J dropped 2 bases, with 10 bases sitting between them. CDR1 and CDR2 (germline): LGHDT, YNNKEL (reference sequence). This CDR3 reads CASSQGLVFTDTQYF. In nucleotides, the CDR3 is TGTGCCAGCAGCCAAGGGCTAGTTTTCACAGATACGCAGTATTTT.

The chain couples TRBV10-3 to TRBJ1-2, with D possibly being TRBD1 (5 bases). Germline values: CDR1 ENHRY, CDR2 SYGVKD. Deletions cut 3 bases from V and 6 bases from J, with 14 bases between. CDR3 length equals 14 residues. The CDR3 coding sequence is TGTGCCATCAGTGACGACTCCGGGACGGATGGCTACACCTTC. Its translation is CAISDDSGTDGYTF.

The chain combines TRBV3-1 (or the pseudogene TRBV3-2) with TRBJ1-5; D is ambiguous. Germline assignment: CDR1 LGHDT and CDR2 YNNKEL (reference sequence). This CDR3 region has 14 residues. The V and J ends lost 3 bases and 0 bases respectively, with 6 bases between them. This CDR3 is CASSQDGSNQPQHF. CDR3 in DNA: TGTGCCAGCAGCCAGGATGGTAGCAATCAGCCCCAGCATTTT.

V and J are TRBV21-1 and TRBJ2-4; the D call TRBD1 from the table was never checked on the DNA. TRBV21-1 is annotated as a pseudogene. This CDR3 contains 12 residues. The CDR3 spells CASSKIQDIQYF. The CDR3 nucleotides are TGTGCCAGCAGCAAAATCCAGGACATTCAGTACTTC.

The rearrangement links TRBV19 to TRBJ1-6; D not certain. The V gene's germline CDR1 is LNHDA and CDR2 SQIVND (reference sequence). V was trimmed by 6 bases and J by 8 bases, leaving 14 bases between them. This CDR3 is 14 amino acids long. Here the CDR3 DNA reads TGTGCCAGTAGCCTGGAGGGAAGGCATTCACCCCTCCACTTT. Translating it yields CASSLEGRHSPLHF.

Written as DNA, the CDR3 is TGCGCCAGCAGCCACCGGGACAGCTCCTACGAGCAGTACTTC. Translated: CASSHRDSSYEQYF. The genes are TRBV4-1 and TRBJ2-7; 7 nucleotides match TRBD1. From germline, CDR1 is MGHRA and CDR2 YSYEKL. The CDR3 is 14 residues long. The ends lost 3 bases at V and 0 bases at J; junction bases unmatched: 2.

This rearrangement joins TRBV19 to TRBJ1-1; no clear D. V was trimmed by 7 bases and J by 6 bases, leaving 15 bases between them. The CDR3 runs 13 residues. Germline V gene lookup returns CDR1 LNHDA and CDR2 SQIVND (reference sequence). CDR3 in DNA: TGTGCCAGTATGGCGGCAGTGCCATCTGAAGCTTTCTTT. It is translated as CASMAAVPSEAFF.

In this sample, this clone turned up a few times. This CDR3 is also generated by other DNA sequences in the sample. This chain connects TRBV3-1 (or the pseudogene TRBV3-2) to TRBJ1-5; no clear D gene. The V end was cut by 2 bases, the J end by 4 bases, with 3 bases between. This CDR3 spans 12 amino acids. Germline V CDR1 and CDR2: LGHDT, YNNKEL (reference sequence). In DNA form, the CDR3 reads TGTGCCAGCAGCCAATCGAATCAGCCCCAGCATTTT. This sequence encodes CASSQSNQPQHF.

This clone was detected a few times. The rearrangement links TRBV27 to TRBJ1-6, with D perhaps matching TRBD1 (5 bases). CDR1 and CDR2 from the germline V gene are MNHEY and SMNVEV (reference sequence). V lost 2 bases and J lost 6, with 11 bases in between. This CDR3 is built from 15 residues. CDR3 region: CASSLSQGGNSPLHF. CDR3 DNA: TGTGCCAGCAGTTTAAGCCAGGGAGGTAATTCACCCCTCCACTTT.

V and J are TRBV7-8 and TRBJ1-6; weak D call: TRBD1 (5 bases). From germline, CDR1 is SGHVS and CDR2 FQNEAQ. The CDR3 has 15 amino acids. The V end was cut by 4 bases, the J end by 0 bases, with 7 bases between. The CDR3 region has the DNA TGTGCCAGCAGCTCAGGGAGCTCCTATAATTCACCCCTCCACTTT. Its translation: CASSSGSSYNSPLHF.

V and J are TRBV2 and TRBJ2-1, with 10 bases that match TRBD2. V gave up 2 bases and J gave up 12 bases; unmatched junction bases: 10. There are 15 residues in the CDR3. From germline, CDR1 is SNHLY and CDR2 FYNNEI. The CDR3 sequence: CASSERSGGGKRQFF. The CDR3 region has the DNA TGTGCCAGCAGTGAACGGAGCGGGGGGGGCAAGCGGCAGTTCTTC.

The chain joins TRBV29-1 to TRBJ1-1, with D perhaps TRBD1 (6 bases). CDR1 SQVTM and CDR2 ANQGSEA come from the germline V gene. The CDR3 loop spans 14 amino acids. With 3 bases removed from V and 5 bases from J, the gap between germline ends came to 16 bases. DNA of the CDR3: TGCAGCGTTGAGATGATTAGGGGGAGGACTGAAGCTTTCTTT. It yields the protein CSVEMIRGRTEAFF.

The J gene is TRBJ1-3, the V gene TRBV6-1, with unresolved D. With 0 bases removed from V and 3 bases from J, the gap between germline ends came to 6 bases. The CDR3 sequence is 14 residues long. Germline CDR1 is MNHNS and CDR2 is SASEGT. The CDR3 reads CASSEARVGNTIYF. CDR3 DNA sequence: TGTGCCAGCAGTGAAGCCCGGGTTGGAAACACCATATATTTT.

The J gene is TRBJ1-2, the V gene TRBV21-1; the D call in the table, TRBD1, was not verified against the DNA. TRBV21-1 is designated a pseudogene. The CDR3 contains 15 residues. The CDR3 DNA sequence: TGTGCCAGCAGCAGGGGGACAGGAGGTAGCTATGGCTACACCTTC. It translates to CASSRGTGGSYGYTF.

The rearrangement joins TRBV29-1 to TRBJ1-1; a weak D match, TRBD1 (6 bases). Germline CDR1 SQVTM, CDR2 ANQGSEA. This CDR3 has 12 amino acids. V lost 6 bases and J 4 bases, leaving 12 bases between the germline ends. The CDR3 DNA reads as TGCAGCGTGTCCACAGGGACCACTGAAGCTTTCTTT. The encoded protein is CSVSTGTTEAFF.

This clone was counted a single time. The J gene is TRBJ2-5, the V gene TRBV14; D perhaps matches TRBD2 (7 bases). Germline-derived CDR1 and CDR2 are SGHDN and FVKESK. This CDR3 is built from 15 residues. V was pared by 4 bases and J by 5 bases, with 17 bases between. CDR3: CASSRNRGAGETQYF. CDR3 nucleotides: TGTGCCAGCAGCCGGAACCGGGGGGCGGGGGAGACCCAGTACTTC.

This clone has a handful of counts. This rearrangement joins TRBV24-1 to TRBJ2-3; D possibly corresponds to TRBD2 (6 bases). Per the germline V gene, CDR1 is KGHDR and CDR2 is SFDVKD. Between the trimmed V and J ends, which lost 9 bases and 2 bases, there was a span of 8 bases. The CDR3 sequence is 12 residues long. The CDR3 here is CATGGNTDTQYF. In DNA, the CDR3 is TGTGCCACCGGAGGGAACACAGATACGCAGTATTTT.

The table lists this clone with a few counts. The chain links TRBV19 to TRBJ1-3, with 8 bases lining up with TRBD1. Germline V gene sequence: CDR1 LNHDA, CDR2 SQIVND (reference sequence). V was clipped by 0 bases and J by 7 bases; unmatched bases: 5. The CDR3 length is 15 residues. In nucleotides, the CDR3 is TGTGCCAGTAGTATAGAGCCCGACAGGGGCAACACCATATATTTT. Translation gives CASSIEPDRGNTIYF.

V is TRBV4-1 and J is TRBJ2-1, with 8 bases fitting TRBD2. The CDR3 contains 17 residues. Germline V CDR1 and CDR2: MGHRA, YSYEKL. V trimming: 4 bases; J trimming: 1 base; junction bases outside the gene matches: 9. CDR3 protein: CASSRGGLVPSYNEQFF. The CDR3 nucleotides read TGCGCCAGCAGCCGAGGGGGACTAGTTCCATCCTACAATGAGCAGTTCTTC.

The chain employs TRBV7-8 and TRBJ2-3; 7 bases match TRBD1. Unmatched junction bases numbered 4, after V lost 5 bases and J lost 2 bases. The CDR3 loop spans 14 amino acids. Per the germline V gene, CDR1 is SGHVS and CDR2 is FQNEAQ. The CDR3 reads CASSRDSPTDTQYF. The CDR3 DNA reads as TGTGCCAGCAGCCGGGACAGCCCCACAGATACGCAGTATTTT.

The chain is built from TRBV18 and TRBJ2-2, with TRBD1 matching 7 bases. Losses at the gene ends were 3 bases for V and 4 bases for J; bases not matched to a gene: 8. The CDR3 sequence is 16 residues long. Germline V lookup: CDR1 KGHSH, CDR2 LQKENI. The chain's CDR3 is CASSPKGARVTGELFF. The CDR3 nucleotides read TGTGCCAGCTCACCGAAGGGGGCGCGGGTCACCGGGGAGCTGTTTTTT.

This clone was seen a few times. The chain joins TRBV5-1 to TRBJ1-5, with a weak D call TRBD1 (5 bases). Trimming removed 0 bases from V and 6 bases from J, with 7 bases in between. Looked up from germline, CDR1 is SGHRS and CDR2 is YFSETQ. The CDR3 has 13 residues. The CDR3 here is CASSLERGQPQHF. The CDR3 coding sequence is TGCGCCAGCAGCTTGGAGAGGGGTCAGCCCCAGCATTTT.

In this sample, this clone turned up once. The chain employs TRBV27 and TRBJ2-2; 7 bases map to TRBD2. Looked up from germline, CDR1 is MNHEY and CDR2 is SMNVEV (reference sequence). V shed 2 bases and J 7 bases; nucleotides not matched to a gene: 7. The CDR3 extends over 15 amino acids. CDR3 sequence (DNA): TGTGCCAGCAGTTTAGCGGGAGTAGTCTTCGGGGAGCTGTTTTTT. It codes for CASSLAGVVFGELFF.

This clone was recorded once. The J gene is TRBJ2-2, the V gene TRBV7-9; D remains unclear. Germline V gene sequence: CDR1 SEHNR, CDR2 FQNEAQ (reference sequence). The V and J ends lost 3 bases and 2 bases respectively, with 19 bases between them. This CDR3 is 18 amino acids long. The CDR3 coding sequence is TGTGCCAGCAGCTTGGCGGCCGGGTCCTTCGGAAACACCGGGGAGCTGTTTTTT. It is translated as CASSLAAGSFGNTGELFF.

This clone is categorized as medium-sized (0.01 to 0.1%). This chain joins TRBV19 and TRBJ1-1, with a tentative D call TRBD1 (5 bases). Germline V gives CDR1 LNHDA, CDR2 SQIVND (reference sequence). This CDR3 is 15 amino acids long. Trimming took 6 bases from V and 1 from J, leaving 15 bases between them. DNA of the CDR3: TGTGCCAGTAGCTTAACGGGACCGTCGAACACTGAAGCTTTCTTT. Translating it yields CASSLTGPSNTEAFF.

The chain has TRBV11-2 and TRBJ1-3; 7 bases map to TRBD1. Germline CDR1 reads SGHAT; CDR2 reads FQNNGV. Unmatched junction bases numbered 11, after V lost 0 bases and J lost 0 bases. This CDR3 comprises 19 residues. The CDR3 sequence: CASSLDPWGQIFSGNTIYF. CDR3 coding DNA: TGTGCCAGCAGCTTAGATCCTTGGGGACAGATCTTCTCTGGAAACACCATATATTTT.

The gene calls are TRBV2 and TRBJ2-4; TRBD1 aligns across 11 bases. This CDR3 comprises 16 residues. From germline, CDR1 is SNHLY and CDR2 FYNNEI. J was trimmed by 5 bases and V by 6 bases; bases with no gene match: 9. In DNA form, the CDR3 reads TGTGCCAGCAGCCGTCGGACAGGGGGCTCGGAAAACATTCAGTACTTC. As protein: CASSRRTGGSENIQYF.

This clone was counted only a few times. The genes are TRBV25-1 and TRBJ2-5, with 8 positions matching TRBD2. Per the germline V gene, CDR1 is MGHDK and CDR2 is SYGVNS. This CDR3 has 16 residues. Trimming cost V 6 bases and J 5 bases; bases outside gene matches: 14. The CDR3 loop is CASRVSGGASRETQYF. The CDR3 nucleotides are TGTGCCAGCAGGGTGTCGGGAGGGGCGTCTCGGGAGACCCAGTACTTC.

The gene calls are TRBV4-1 and TRBJ1-2, with D tentatively TRBD1 (5 bases). This CDR3 spans 19 amino acids. Per the germline V gene, CDR1 is MGHRA and CDR2 is YSYEKL. The V gene lost 1 base and the J gene lost 0 bases, with 21 bases spanning the gap. The CDR3 coding sequence is TGCGCCAGCAGCCAAGGTGCCCTCAGAAGGGGCCCATCTAACTATGGCTACACCTTC. It codes for CASSQGALRRGPSNYGYTF.

This chain links TRBV19 with TRBJ1-2; 8 nucleotides agree with TRBD1. The CDR3 length is 13 residues. The J segment lost 7 bases and the V segment lost 6 bases, leaving 7 bases of the junction unmatched. Germline CDR1 is LNHDA and CDR2 is SQIVND (reference sequence). The CDR3, as DNA: TGTGCCAGTAGCGAGAGGACAGGGCCTGGCTACACCTTC. It codes for CASSERTGPGYTF.